Sequencing of this T cell receptor (beta chain) was carried out in a study of Ad26.COV2.S vaccination and SARS-CoV-2 variants. Study-wide findings and caveats: Spike-specific CD8+ and CD4+ T cell responses reportedly showed substantial breadth after vaccination.

Notes on this clone: Its antigen is unknown.

The V end was cut by 5 bases, the J end by 3 bases, with 11 bases between. In germline, CDR1 is MNHEY, CDR2 SVGEGT. The CDR3 is 13 amino acids. Described treatment: around 19 received Ad26.COV2.S at low or high dose, single or two shots; about five received placebo; per-sample allocation not given. The samples date from day 63 after the first vaccine or placebo injection. Cohort 1b enrolled adults aged 18-55 years in Boston. Assay: immunoSEQ multiplex PCR; the TCRdb copy retains only in-frame clones and omits some. The repertoire holds around 310,000 clones, with roughly 90% as singletons. The clonotype originates from a person between 18 and 60 years old who received the Ad26.COV2.S COVID-19 vaccine or a placebo. The chain is built from TRBV6-2 or TRBV6-3 and TRBJ2-7; D is ambiguous. Sequenced here: peripheral blood, sampled in a trial of Ad26.COV2.S vaccine versus placebo. The CDR3 reads CASSPPANYEQYV. The CDR3 DNA sequence: TGTGCCAGCAGTCCCCCCGCAAACTACGAGCAGTACGTC.